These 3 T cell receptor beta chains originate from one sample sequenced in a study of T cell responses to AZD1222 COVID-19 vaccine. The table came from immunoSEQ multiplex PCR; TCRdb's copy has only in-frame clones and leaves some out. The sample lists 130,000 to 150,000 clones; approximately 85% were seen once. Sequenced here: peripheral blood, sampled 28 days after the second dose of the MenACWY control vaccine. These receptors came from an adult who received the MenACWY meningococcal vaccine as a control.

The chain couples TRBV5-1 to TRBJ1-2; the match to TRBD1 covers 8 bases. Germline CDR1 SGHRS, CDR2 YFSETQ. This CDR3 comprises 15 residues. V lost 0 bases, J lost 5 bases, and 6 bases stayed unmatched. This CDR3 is CASSLVDRGGYGYTF. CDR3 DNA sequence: TGCGCCAGCAGCTTGGTCGACAGGGGAGGGTATGGCTACACCTTC.

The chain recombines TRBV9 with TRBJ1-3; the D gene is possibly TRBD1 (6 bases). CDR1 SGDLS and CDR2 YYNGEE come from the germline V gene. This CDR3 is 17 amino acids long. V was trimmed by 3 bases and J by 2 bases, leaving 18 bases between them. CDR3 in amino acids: CASSATSFSGAGNTIYF. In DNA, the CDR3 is TGTGCCAGCAGCGCCACCTCTTTTTCAGGGGCTGGAAACACCATATATTTT.

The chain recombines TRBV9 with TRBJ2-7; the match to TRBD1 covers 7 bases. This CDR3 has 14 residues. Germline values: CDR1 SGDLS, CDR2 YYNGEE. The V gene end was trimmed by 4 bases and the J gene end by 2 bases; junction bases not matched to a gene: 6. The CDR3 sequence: CASSPTGRAYEQYF. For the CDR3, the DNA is TGTGCCAGCAGCCCGACAGGGCGGGCCTACGAGCAGTACTTC.